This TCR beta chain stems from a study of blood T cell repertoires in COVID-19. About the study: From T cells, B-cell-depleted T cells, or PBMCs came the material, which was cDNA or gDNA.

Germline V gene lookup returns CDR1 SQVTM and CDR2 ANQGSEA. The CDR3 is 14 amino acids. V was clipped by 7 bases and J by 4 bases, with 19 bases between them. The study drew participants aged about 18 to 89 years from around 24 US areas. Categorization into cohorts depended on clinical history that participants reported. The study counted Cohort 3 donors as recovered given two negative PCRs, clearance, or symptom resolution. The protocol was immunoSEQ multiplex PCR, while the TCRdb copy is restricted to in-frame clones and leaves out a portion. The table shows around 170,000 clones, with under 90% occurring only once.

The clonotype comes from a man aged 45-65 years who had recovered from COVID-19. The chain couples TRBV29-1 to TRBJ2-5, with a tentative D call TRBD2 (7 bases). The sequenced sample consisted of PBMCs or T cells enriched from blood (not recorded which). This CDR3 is CSGGGEWGRETQYF. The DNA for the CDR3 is TGCAGCGGAGGGGGGGAATGGGGTCGAGAGACCCAGTACTTC.